This T cell receptor (beta chain) was recorded in a study of OX40 agonist ivuxolimab in advanced cancers. Study-wide context: Patients were treated with intravenous ivuxolimab, dosed at 0.01 to 10 mg/kg and infused every 2 weeks. Cancers in dose escalation were hepatocellular, melanoma, renal cell and head and neck.

General observations from the study: Blood T cells, both CD4+ and CD8+, expanded clonally by week 6 at 0.1 to 3.0 mg/kg.

This clone occurred once. What it binds is not known. Cycle 7 day 1, cycle 4 day 1, and baseline were the timepoints at which blood was sampled. From germline, CDR1 is SGDLS and CDR2 YYNGEE. Trimming took off 0 bases at V and 1 base at J, with 7 bases between the two ends. The CDR3 has 14 amino acids. TCRdb's table, derived via immunoSEQ multiplex PCR, lists solely in-frame clones and lacks some. Among 100,000 to 150,000 clones listed, around nine tenths were seen once. The source of this sequence is an adult with an advanced solid tumor such as melanoma, head and neck, liver or kidney cancer. The V and J genes are TRBV9 and TRBJ2-5, with D tentatively TRBD1 or TRBD2 (5 bases each). This sample comprised CD4+ or CD8+ T cells sorted from blood, obtained in a trial of the OX40 agonist ivuxolimab. The CDR3 sequence is CASSVGDVQETQYF. DNA for the CDR3: TGTGCCAGCAGCGTAGGGGACGTCCAAGAGACCCAGTACTTC.